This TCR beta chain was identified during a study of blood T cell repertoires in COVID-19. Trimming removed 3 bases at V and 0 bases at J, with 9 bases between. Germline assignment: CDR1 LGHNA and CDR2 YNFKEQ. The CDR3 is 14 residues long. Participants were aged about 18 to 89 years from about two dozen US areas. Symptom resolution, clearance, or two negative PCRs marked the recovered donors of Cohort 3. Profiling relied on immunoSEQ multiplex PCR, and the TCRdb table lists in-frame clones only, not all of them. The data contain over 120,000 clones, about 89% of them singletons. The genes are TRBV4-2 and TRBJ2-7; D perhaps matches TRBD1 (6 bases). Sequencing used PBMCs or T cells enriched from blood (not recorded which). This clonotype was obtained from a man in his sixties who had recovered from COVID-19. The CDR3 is CASSHRTDSYEQYF. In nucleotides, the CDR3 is TGTGCCAGCAGCCACAGGACAGACTCCTACGAGCAGTACTTC.